What follows are 20 T cell receptor beta chains derived from one specimen sequenced in a study of Ad26.COV2.S vaccination and SARS-CoV-2 variants. The sample's treatment: roughly 20 received Ad26.COV2.S at low or high dose, single or two shots; several received placebo; per-sample allocation not given. Sampling took place 63 days after the first vaccine or placebo injection. TCRdb keeps only in-frame clones here, not all; method: immunoSEQ multiplex PCR. The repertoire holds 350,000 to 500,000 clones, with roughly 90% as singletons. Material: peripheral blood, obtained in a trial of Ad26.COV2.S vaccine versus placebo. Every receptor here comes from a person between 18 and 65 years old who received the Ad26.COV2.S COVID-19 vaccine or a placebo.

CDR3 sequence reads: CSASLVIGETQYF. The CDR3 DNA follows: TGCAGTGCTAGTCTTGTTATAGGGGAGACCCAGTACTTC. V is TRBV20-1 and J is TRBJ2-5; no clear D. Germline assignment: CDR1 DFQATT and CDR2 SNEGSKA (reference sequence). The CDR3 covers 13 residues. V was cut by 3 bases and J by 5 bases, with 13 bases left in between.

The chain links TRBV7-9 to TRBJ2-7; the match to TRBD1 covers 7 bases. J was trimmed by 9 bases and V by 3 bases; bases with no gene match: 5. CDR3 size: 12 residues. Germline values: CDR1 SEHNR, CDR2 FQNEAQ (reference sequence). The CDR3 loop is CASSFTGERQYF. As DNA, the CDR3 is TGTGCCAGCAGCTTTACAGGGGAACGGCAGTACTTC.

This chain links TRBV30 with TRBJ1-3; no reliable D call. V was clipped by 5 bases and J by 0 bases, with 20 bases between them. The CDR3 totals 17 residues. The germline V gene encodes CDR1 GTSNPN and CDR2 SVGIG (reference sequence). The CDR3 DNA sequence: TGTGCCTGGTCCTCAGGACGCCGACGAATCTCTGGAAACACCATATATTTT. Its translation is CAWSSGRRRISGNTIYF.

The chain uses TRBV7-9 and TRBJ2-3; TRBD1 matches 7 bases. Losses at the gene ends were 5 bases for V and 1 base for J; bases not matched to a gene: 6. The CDR3 loop spans 15 amino acids. The germline CDR1 and CDR2 sequences are SEHNR and FQNEAQ (reference sequence). The CDR3 region is CASSPGQYRTDTQYF. The DNA for the CDR3 is TGTGCCAGCAGCCCGGGACAGTACCGCACAGATACGCAGTATTTT. The full variable domain, its missing parts supplied by reference TRBV7-9 and TRBJ2-3, is DTGVSQNPRHKITKRGQNVTFRCDPISEHNRLYWYRQTLGQGPEFLTYFQNEAQLEKSRLLSDRFSAERPKGSFSTLEIQRTEQGDSAMYLCASSPGQYRTDTQYFGPGTRLTVL.

The V and J genes are TRBV6-2 or TRBV6-3 and TRBJ2-6; 9 bases match TRBD1. Losses at the gene ends were 5 bases for V and 0 bases for J; bases not matched to a gene: 14. The CDR3 runs to 20 residues. Looked up from germline, CDR1 is MNHEY and CDR2 is SVGEGT. CDR3 DNA: TGTGCCAGCAGTCCCGGGACAGGGTCATGGCCCCCCTCTGGGGCCAACGTCCTGACTTTC. This sequence encodes CASSPGTGSWPPSGANVLTF.

The genes are TRBV10-3 and TRBJ1-1, with a tentative D call TRBD1 (5 bases). Trimming pared 0 bases from V and 12 bases from J, leaving 17 bases between. Germline CDR1 and CDR2: ENHRY and SYGVKD. The CDR3 consists of 14 residues. CDR3 residues: CAISESKDAGWSFF. Here the CDR3 DNA reads TGTGCCATCAGTGAGTCTAAGGACGCAGGGTGGTCTTTCTTT.

The chain is built from TRBV7-2 and TRBJ2-1, with D perhaps matching TRBD2 (6 bases). V was pared by 1 base and J by 8 bases, with 12 bases between. Per the germline V gene, CDR1 is SGHTA and CDR2 is FQGNSA. CDR3 size: 14 residues. As DNA, the CDR3 is TGTGCCAGCAGCTTAGTAGGGAGGTCGGATGAGCAGTTCTTC. Its protein product is CASSLVGRSDEQFF.

This clone occurred once. CDR3 residues: CASSLLGTSGMDEQFF. Written as DNA, the CDR3 is TGCGCCAGCAGCTTGCTGGGGACTAGCGGGATGGATGAGCAGTTCTTC. The chain has TRBV5-1 and TRBJ2-1, with 13 nucleotides matching TRBD2. Trimming at V came to 1 base and at J to 8 bases, leaving 6 bases not matched to a gene. This CDR3 region has 16 residues. The germline V gene encodes CDR1 SGHRS and CDR2 YFSETQ.

J is TRBJ2-5 and V is TRBV27, with 7 bases lining up with TRBD1. This CDR3 has 15 amino acids. Unmatched junction bases numbered 16, after V lost 8 bases and J lost 7 bases. Germline lookup yields CDR1 MNHEY and CDR2 SMNVEV (reference sequence). CDR3 amino acids: CASALTPGQPPTQYF. Here the CDR3 DNA reads TGTGCCAGCGCACTTACTCCGGGACAGCCACCGACCCAGTACTTC.

The chain joins TRBV27 to TRBJ1-5, with D maybe TRBD1 (5 bases). This CDR3 spans 12 amino acids. Per germline, CDR1 MNHEY and CDR2 SMNVEV (reference sequence). The V gene lost 4 bases and the J gene lost 6 bases, with 7 bases spanning the gap. The CDR3 DNA is TGTGCCAGCAGTTGGGGGGGTCAGCCCCAGCATTTT. Encoded protein: CASSWGGQPQHF.

The CDR3 DNA reads TGTGCCAGCAGCCTCCCTAGCGGGAGGGACACCGGGGAGCTGTTTTTT. The encoded protein is CASSLPSGRDTGELFF. This chain uses TRBV7-9 with TRBJ2-2, with TRBD2 matching 12 bases. Germline CDR1 and CDR2: SEHNR and FQNEAQ (reference sequence). V shed 5 bases, J shed 3 bases, and the junction held 4 bases outside the gene matches. The CDR3 has 16 amino acids.

This clone was picked up one time. The chain couples TRBV7-8 to TRBJ2-1; TRBD2 agrees at 9 bases. This CDR3 is 18 amino acids long. V lost 0 bases, J lost 0 bases, and 6 bases stayed unmatched. Germline lookup yields CDR1 SGHVS and CDR2 FQNEAQ. CDR3 sequence (DNA): TGTGCCAGCAGCTTAGCCGAACTAGCGGGCCTCTCCTACAATGAGCAGTTCTTC. It codes for CASSLAELAGLSYNEQFF. Supplemented by reference TRBV7-8 and TRBJ2-1, the full variable domain reads GAGVSQSPRYKVAKRGQDVALRCDPISGHVSLFWYQQALGQGPEFLTYFQNEAQLDKSGLPSDRFFAERPEGSVSTLKIQRTQQEDSAVYLCASSLAELAGLSYNEQFFGPGTRLTVL.

The CDR3 DNA sequence: TGTGCCTGGCTGCCCCCCGCCGGGACCGTAAATCAGGGGACTGAAGCTTTCTTT. Translated, it gives CAWLPPAGTVNQGTEAFF. V gene TRBV30 combines with J gene TRBJ1-1; a weak D match, TRBD1 (6 bases). With 5 bases removed from V and 5 bases from J, the gap between germline ends came to 30 bases. The germline V gene has CDR1 GTSNPN and CDR2 SVGIG (reference sequence). The CDR3 totals 18 residues.

The V call is TRBV18, the J call TRBJ2-1, with 8 bases fitting TRBD2. The CDR3 loop spans 16 amino acids. Germline V CDR1 and CDR2: KGHSH, LQKENI. J was trimmed by 8 bases and V by 3 bases; bases with no gene match: 12. Here the CDR3 DNA reads TGTGCCAGCTCACCTGGGACTAGATCACCCAGCGATGAGCAGTTCTTC. This gives the protein CASSPGTRSPSDEQFF.

The V call is TRBV28, the J call TRBJ1-6; no definite D call. Germline CDR1 is MDHEN and CDR2 is SYDVKM. The CDR3 consists of 14 residues. V shed 4 bases and J shed 9 bases, with 13 bases lying between them. CDR3 sequence (DNA): TGTGCCAGCAGTTCTAAGCTGGGCGGTTCACCCCTCCACTTT. This encodes CASSSKLGGSPLHF.

The J gene is TRBJ2-7, the V gene TRBV21-1; TRBD2 is the table's D call and was not checked against the DNA. TRBV21-1 is shown as a pseudogene. The CDR3 is 14 residues long. The CDR3 bases are TGTGCCAGCAACTTCCGGGACTGCTCCTACGAGCAGTACTTC. This gives the protein CASNFRDCSYEQYF.

The chain recombines TRBV6-2 or TRBV6-3 with TRBJ2-1; 7 bases match TRBD2. With 5 bases clipped from V and 7 bases from J, the junction kept 11 bases outside the gene matches. The length of the CDR3 is 15 residues. Germline loops: CDR1 MNHEY, CDR2 SVGEGT. The CDR3 nucleotides are TGTGCCAGCAGTCCGGCTCTGGGACTACATAATGAGCAGTTCTTC. It translates to CASSPALGLHNEQFF.

The chain couples TRBV6-2 or TRBV6-3 to TRBJ2-7; tentative D call: TRBD2 (6 bases). This CDR3 has 17 amino acids. Germline V CDR1 and CDR2: MNHEY, SVGEGT. V lost 0 bases to trimming and J lost 0 bases, with 15 bases between them. Written as DNA, the CDR3 is TGTGCCAGCAGTTACTCGTCCTCCCGGGACTTCTCCTACGAGCAGTACTTC. Its protein product is CASSYSSSRDFSYEQYF.

This clone was recorded only once. The chain combines TRBV7-2 with TRBJ2-1; D is undetermined. This CDR3 comprises 13 residues. Trimming took 5 bases from V and 1 from J, leaving 6 bases between them. Germline assignment: CDR1 SGHTA and CDR2 FQGNSA. The CDR3 reads CASSQFSYNEQFF. CDR3 in DNA: TGTGCCAGCAGCCAATTTTCCTACAATGAGCAGTTCTTC.

This chain uses TRBV30 with TRBJ1-3; D is possibly TRBD1 (6 bases). The V end was cut by 0 bases, the J end by 3 bases, with 9 bases between. The CDR3 consists of 14 residues. Germline CDR1 is GTSNPN and CDR2 is SVGIG (reference sequence). CDR3 region: CAWSVGGHGNTIYF. The CDR3 DNA sequence: TGTGCCTGGAGTGTGGGGGGGCATGGAAACACCATATATTTT.